This entry lists 32 T cell receptor beta chains sequenced from one sample in a study of blood T cell repertoires in COVID-19 (TCRdb year 2020). The library was prepared using the immunoSEQ multiplex PCR assay. TCRdb mirrors the immuneACCESS table, restricted to in-frame sequences. Some clones are absent from its copies; in checked studies, under half trace to an unresolved V gene, and the reason for the others is unknown. The sample contains some 250,000 clones, around 81% of them found a single time. The ten largest clones add up to around 4% of the sample. Sequencing used peripheral blood. The receptors come from a man aged 45 to 65 with active or convalescent COVID-19.

This clone was recorded a few times. The chain recombines TRBV7-9 with TRBJ1-2; a possible D gene is TRBD1 (6 bases). CDR3 length: 16 residues. Germline-derived CDR1 and CDR2 are SEHNR and FQNEAQ (reference sequence). V was shortened by 5 bases and J by 1 base, with 17 bases between the two germline ends. The CDR3 sequence is CASSNPGHELNYGYTF. CDR3 in DNA: TGTGCCAGCAGCAATCCGGGACATGAACTTAACTATGGCTACACCTTC.

V and J are TRBV6-1 and TRBJ1-2; tentatively, D is TRBD1 (5 bases). CDR1 is MNHNS and CDR2 is SASEGT in the germline V gene. Trimming shortened V by 3 bases and J by 6 bases, and 14 bases separated the two germline ends. The CDR3 length is 14 residues. As DNA, the CDR3 is TGTGCCAGCAGTGAGCAGGGCTTTAGGGATGGCTACACCTTC. It yields the protein CASSEQGFRDGYTF.

As to this clone: Different DNA sequences within this sample yield the same CDR3. The chain uses TRBV6-2 or TRBV6-3 and TRBJ2-6; D is possibly TRBD1 (5 bases). Germline CDR1 is MNHEY and CDR2 is SVGEGT. The V end lost 6 bases, the J end lost 1 base, and 10 bases lay between the germline ends. This CDR3 comprises 15 residues. CDR3 nucleotides: TGTGCCAGCAGCCCCCAGGGTTCTGGGGCCAACGTCCTGACTTTC. Amino acids: CASSPQGSGANVLTF.

This clone was detected only a few times. The chain links TRBV29-1 to TRBJ1-5; TRBD1 agrees at 7 bases. Germline values: CDR1 SQVTM, CDR2 ANQGSEA. The CDR3 contains 14 residues. V trimming: 6 bases; J trimming: 1 base; junction bases outside the gene matches: 6. This CDR3 is CSVAGGLSNQPQHF. CDR3 bases: TGCAGCGTCGCAGGGGGGTTAAGCAATCAGCCCCAGCATTTT.

This clone appeared a few times. The gene calls are TRBV7-8 and TRBJ1-3; maybe TRBD1 (5 bases). This CDR3 region has 15 residues. The V gene's germline CDR1 is SGHVS and CDR2 FQNEAQ. V lost 5 bases, J lost 0 bases, and 11 bases lay in between. The CDR3 region has the DNA TGTGCCAGCAGCCATAGGGGTGCCTCTGGAAACACCATATATTTT. Translated, it gives CASSHRGASGNTIYF.

V and J are TRBV2 and TRBJ2-3, with 12 bases lining up with TRBD2. Germline CDR1 SNHLY, CDR2 FYNNEI. CDR3 length: 16 amino acids. The V and J ends lost 2 bases and 5 bases, in that order; junction bases with no gene match: 5. The chain's CDR3 is CASSETSLAGGDTQYF. The CDR3 nucleotides read TGTGCCAGCAGTGAAACGTCACTAGCGGGGGGAGATACGCAGTATTTT.

The J gene is TRBJ2-7, the V gene TRBV30, with D maybe TRBD1 (6 bases). Germline V gene sequence: CDR1 GTSNPN, CDR2 SVGIG (reference sequence). The CDR3 sequence is 12 residues long. V shed 5 bases and J shed 2 bases, with 10 bases lying between them. The CDR3 region has the DNA TGTGCCTGGGCCCGGGACACCTACGAGCAGTACTTC. Protein: CAWARDTYEQYF.

The genes are TRBV27 and TRBJ2-1, with D perhaps matching TRBD1 (6 bases). The V and J ends lost 2 bases and 9 bases respectively, with 14 bases between them. The CDR3 runs to 14 residues. Germline loops: CDR1 MNHEY, CDR2 SMNVEV (reference sequence). The DNA for the CDR3 is TGTGCCAGCAGTTTAGCTCTACAGGGTACTGAGCAGTTCTTC. Encoded protein: CASSLALQGTEQFF.

This chain connects TRBV5-1 to TRBJ2-5; D ambiguous. The V and J ends lost 0 bases and 5 bases respectively, with 11 bases between them. This CDR3 contains 14 residues. CDR1 SGHRS and CDR2 YFSETQ come from the germline V gene. This chain's CDR3 is CASSLDGRLETQYF. The CDR3 DNA follows: TGCGCCAGCAGCTTGGATGGTAGACTGGAGACCCAGTACTTC.

The chain is built from TRBV6-2 or TRBV6-3 and TRBJ2-7; D uncertain. Germline V CDR1 and CDR2: MNHEY, SVGEGT. The CDR3 length is 13 residues. The V end lost 2 bases, the J end lost 2 bases, and 7 bases lay between the germline ends. This CDR3 is CASSYTQAYEQYF. DNA of the CDR3: TGTGCCAGCAGTTACACTCAAGCCTACGAGCAGTACTTC.

This chain's CDR3 is CASSSYTGEQFF. DNA for the CDR3: TGTGCCAGCAGTTCCTATACAGGAGAACAGTTCTTC. This chain joins TRBV6-1 and TRBJ2-1; TRBD1 might be the D (5 bases). This CDR3 is 12 amino acids long. Trimming took 5 bases from V and 13 from J, leaving 15 bases between them. CDR1 is MNHNS, CDR2 SASEGT, per germline.

J is TRBJ1-2 and V is TRBV5-1; 8 bases align to TRBD1. V lost 4 bases to trimming and J lost 0 bases; unmatched junction nucleotides: 5. The CDR3 contains 15 residues. CDR1 is SGHRS, CDR2 YFSETQ, per germline. The CDR3 protein is CASSGDRRANYGYTF. The CDR3 region has the DNA TGCGCCAGCAGCGGGGACAGGAGAGCTAACTATGGCTACACCTTC.

This clone has only a few counts. The rearrangement uses TRBV4-2 and TRBJ2-5; D is perhaps TRBD2 (5 bases). The germline V and J ends were trimmed by 0 bases and 2 bases, with 19 bases remaining between them. The CDR3 has 18 amino acids. The germline CDR1 and CDR2 sequences are LGHNA and YNFKEQ. CDR3 protein: CASSQDYLVAGRQETQYF. DNA of the CDR3: TGTGCCAGCAGCCAAGATTACTTGGTGGCGGGTCGACAAGAGACCCAGTACTTC.

V gene TRBV5-1 combines with J gene TRBJ1-6; the D gene is possibly TRBD1 (5 bases). CDR1 is SGHRS, CDR2 YFSETQ, per germline. CDR3 size: 14 residues. The V and J ends lost 1 base and 7 bases respectively, with 9 bases between them. The CDR3 bases are TGCGCCAGCAGCTTGAACCAGGGCAATTCACCCCTCCACTTT. Translation: CASSLNQGNSPLHF. The full variable domain, in which reference TRBV5-1 and TRBJ1-6 provide the parts outside the CDR3, is KAGVTQTPRYLIKTRGQQVTLSCSPISGHRSVSWYQQTPGQGLQFLFEYFSETQRNKGNFPGRFSGRQFSNSRSEMNVSTLELGDSALYLCASSLNQGNSPLHFGNGTRLTVT.

This clone was detected once. V and J are TRBV7-9 and TRBJ1-2, with unresolved D. Between the trimmed V and J ends, which lost 8 bases and 7 bases, there was a span of 17 bases. This CDR3 comprises 13 residues. Germline V gives CDR1 SEHNR, CDR2 FQNEAQ (reference sequence). The CDR3 DNA follows: TGTGCCAGCCTAGGCCCCGGACTTTCTGGCTACACCTTC. Its protein product is CASLGPGLSGYTF. Full variable domain (rest looked up from reference TRBV7-9 and TRBJ1-2): DTGVSQNPRHKITKRGQNVTFRCDPISEHNRLYWYRQTLGQGPEFLTYFQNEAQLEKSRLLSDRFSAERPKGSFSTLEIQRTEQGDSAMYLCASLGPGLSGYTFGSGTRLTVV.

The chain has TRBV19 and TRBJ1-4; 8 nucleotides line up with TRBD1. The CDR3 length is 14 residues. CDR1 is LNHDA, CDR2 SQIVND, per germline (reference sequence). J was trimmed by 8 bases and V by 5 bases; bases with no gene match: 7. CDR3 DNA: TGTGCCAGTAGTGCCCGCCGGACAGGGGAAAAACTGTTTTTT. This translates into CASSARRTGEKLFF.

This chain uses TRBV2 with TRBJ1-5; 8 positions agree with TRBD1. This CDR3 spans 16 amino acids. V shed 5 bases and J 1 base; nucleotides not matched to a gene: 7. Germline CDR1 is SNHLY and CDR2 is FYNNEI. CDR3: CASSPQGARSNQPQHF. The CDR3 DNA is TGTGCCAGCAGTCCTCAGGGGGCGCGCAGCAATCAGCCCCAGCATTTT.

V is TRBV9 and J is TRBJ1-3; D not certain. V was cut by 0 bases and J by 0 bases, with 10 bases left in between. CDR3 length: 16 amino acids. Germline CDR1 SGDLS, CDR2 YYNGEE. CDR3 in amino acids: CASSVDQLSSGNTIYF. CDR3 DNA: TGTGCCAGCAGCGTAGACCAGTTAAGCTCTGGAAACACCATATATTTT.

This clone was seen only a few times. The DNA of the CDR3 is TGTGCCAGCAGTTATTCCCCCGCTACAGGGACTGAAGCTTTCTTT. Translating it yields CASSYSPATGTEAFF. The chain uses TRBV2 and TRBJ1-1; possible D gene TRBD1, 6 bases. The CDR3 sequence is 15 residues long. The V end lost 5 bases, the J end lost 5 bases, and 18 bases lay between the germline ends. CDR1 and CDR2 from the germline V gene are SNHLY and FYNNEI. The variable domain in full, with the rest retrieved from reference TRBV2 and TRBJ1-1, is EPEVTQTPSHQVTQMGQEVILRCVPISNHLYFYWYRQILGQKVEFLVSFYNNEISEKSEIFDDQFSVERPDGSNFTLKIRSTKLEDSAMYFCASSYSPATGTEAFFGQGTRLTVV.

V is TRBV28 and J is TRBJ2-5, with TRBD2 identical over 10 bases. Trimming at V came to 3 bases and at J to 5 bases, leaving 9 bases not matched to a gene. The CDR3 is 16 amino acids. CDR1 is MDHEN and CDR2 is SYDVKM in the germline V gene. The CDR3 nucleotides read TGTGCCAGCAGTTTGACCCAGCGGGGGGGCCGGGAGACCCAGTACTTC. It specifies CASSLTQRGGRETQYF.

This sequence joins TRBV9 and TRBJ2-2; the D is unclear. With 0 bases removed from V and 2 bases from J, the gap between germline ends came to 17 bases. The CDR3 sequence is 18 residues long. CDR1 is SGDLS, CDR2 YYNGEE, per germline. The CDR3, as DNA: TGTGCCAGCAGCGTAGAAACACCCACGAGAGGTAACACCGGGGAGCTGTTTTTT. Its translation is CASSVETPTRGNTGELFF.

The V and J genes are TRBV5-8 and TRBJ2-7, with D maybe TRBD1 (6 bases). The ends were cut back, 9 bases at V and 0 bases at J, with 19 bases in the middle. This CDR3 region has 15 residues. Germline V gene sequence: CDR1 SGHTS, CDR2 YDEGEE. In DNA, the CDR3 is TGTGCCATCATTCCTTGGGACACGAGCTCCTACGAGCAGTACTTC. The encoded protein is CAIIPWDTSSYEQYF.

The rearrangement links TRBV3-1 (or the pseudogene TRBV3-2) to TRBJ2-6; 8 nucleotides line up with TRBD1. The CDR3 consists of 17 residues. The junction had 6 bases not matched to a gene; V was cut back by 2 bases and J by 3 bases. Germline CDR1 is LGHDT and CDR2 is YNNKEL (reference sequence). Here the CDR3 DNA reads TGTGCCAGCAGCCAAATAACAGGGGGTGGTGGGGCCAACGTCCTGACTTTC. Translating gives CASSQITGGGGANVLTF.

J is TRBJ2-3 and V is TRBV2; 15 bases match TRBD2. Germline trimming cut 2 bases from V and 2 bases from J; bases unmatched to any gene: 5. CDR1 is SNHLY and CDR2 is FYNNEI in the germline V gene. The CDR3 extends over 18 amino acids. CDR3 in DNA: TGTGCCAGCAGTGAAAGGGGGACTAGCGGGGGGACCACAGATACGCAGTATTTT. It translates to CASSERGTSGGTTDTQYF.

The chain employs TRBV6-5 and TRBJ2-7; 9 bases align to TRBD2. The CDR3 sequence is 14 residues long. Losses at the gene ends were 5 bases for V and 2 bases for J; bases not matched to a gene: 4. CDR1 is MNHEY, CDR2 SVGAGI, per germline. CDR3 nucleotide sequence: TGTGCCAGCAGTAATAGCGGGGGAACCTACGAGCAGTACTTC. It is translated as CASSNSGGTYEQYF.

This clone is a singleton in its sample. The chain carries TRBV7-3 and TRBJ2-3, with TRBD1 matching 9 bases. Germline CDR1 reads SGHTA; CDR2 reads FQGTGA. This CDR3 comprises 14 residues. The V gene end was trimmed by 6 bases and the J gene end by 7 bases; junction bases not matched to a gene: 8. The DNA for the CDR3 is TGTGCCAGCAGTCCTACAGGGGGCGCAAATACGCAGTATTTT. Its translation: CASSPTGGANTQYF.

The chain employs TRBV5-4 and TRBJ2-1, with TRBD2 identical over 7 bases. The trim removed 0 bases at V and 4 bases at J, leaving 4 bases unmatched. The CDR3 contains 15 residues. Germline V lookup: CDR1 SGHNT, CDR2 YYREEE (reference sequence). The CDR3 sequence is CASSLGGGPYNEQFF. In nucleotides, the CDR3 is TGTGCCAGCAGCTTGGGCGGGGGACCTTACAATGAGCAGTTCTTC.

V usage is TRBV30 and J usage is TRBJ1-1; TRBD1 is a possible D gene (6 bases). V gave up 5 bases and J gave up 1 base, with 17 bases separating them. Per the germline V gene, CDR1 is GTSNPN and CDR2 is SVGIG (reference sequence). This CDR3 spans 15 amino acids. The CDR3 reads CAWLTTGPENTEAFF. DNA of the CDR3: TGTGCCTGGCTAACGACAGGCCCAGAGAACACTGAAGCTTTCTTT.

The V gene is TRBV2, the J gene TRBJ1-1, with D uncertain. V dropped 0 bases and J dropped 1 base, with 15 bases sitting between them. Germline values: CDR1 SNHLY, CDR2 FYNNEI. The CDR3 is 17 amino acids. The CDR3 spells CASSEAGGAARNTEAFF. The CDR3 DNA sequence: TGTGCCAGCAGTGAAGCGGGAGGAGCTGCTAGGAACACTGAAGCTTTCTTT.

The chain employs TRBV20-1 and TRBJ2-7; D ambiguous. Germline values: CDR1 DFQATT, CDR2 SNEGSKA (reference sequence). Deletions cut 2 bases from V and 4 bases from J, with 6 bases between. The CDR3 consists of 11 residues. CDR3 coding DNA: TGCAGTGCTAGAATAGATTACGAGCAGTACTTC. Its protein is CSARIDYEQYF.

CDR3 nucleotides: TGTGCCAGCAGCCACCCTGTCGCCTATGAGACCCAGTACTTC. As protein: CASSHPVAYETQYF. V gene TRBV7-9 combines with J gene TRBJ2-5; D is ambiguous. The ends were cut back, 5 bases at V and 5 bases at J, with 15 bases in the middle. Germline CDR1 is SEHNR and CDR2 is FQNEAQ (reference sequence). This CDR3 contains 14 residues.

This chain links TRBV5-4 with TRBJ2-7, with 9 bases lining up with TRBD1. The CDR3 is 13 amino acids. Germline-derived CDR1 and CDR2 are SGHNT and YYREEE (reference sequence). V dropped 9 bases and J dropped 2; count of bases not matched to a gene: 6. The CDR3 loop is CATWDRVTYEQYF. For the CDR3, the DNA is TGTGCCACTTGGGACAGGGTAACCTACGAGCAGTACTTC.